This TCR beta chain stems from a study of Tregs in tolerant kidney transplant recipients. Whole-study findings and limits: Biological reproducibility was not directly addressed in this study.

The table came from immunoSEQ multiplex PCR; TCRdb's copy has only in-frame clones and leaves some out. The sample holds tens of thousands of clones, roughly 90% seen once. Mixed chimerism was transient after nonmyeloablative marrow transplants from related graft donors. In germline, CDR1 is MGHRA, CDR2 YSYEKL. This CDR3 is 17 amino acids long. With V trimmed by 1 base and J by 0 bases, 4 bases remained unmatched. In regard to this clone: What it recognizes is unknown.

Sequenced material: CD4+ T cells from blood (PBMCs), taken 24 months after the transplant. The clonotype comes from a human patient who received a combined kidney and bone marrow transplant. The T cells may come from the graft donor. V is TRBV4-1 and J is TRBJ2-1, with 9 bases identical to TRBD2. CDR3: CASSQGLAGSSYNEQFF. The CDR3 DNA sequence: TGCGCCAGCAGCCAAGGGCTAGCGGGGAGCTCCTACAATGAGCAGTTCTTC.